The 28 T cell receptor beta chains reported below all come from one sample, sequenced in a study of neoadjuvant anti-PD-1 for oral cavity cancer. The table came from immunoSEQ multiplex PCR; TCRdb's copy has only in-frame clones and leaves some out. The sample shows around 60,000 clones, approximately 79% of them seen only once. Sample: PBMCs, taken before nivolumab (anti-PD-1) treatment. The receptors derive from a person between 40 and 85 years old with oral cavity squamous cell carcinoma.

The rearrangement links TRBV6-5 to TRBJ1-6, with D hard to call. V was trimmed by 6 bases and J by 8 bases, leaving 17 bases between them. Germline CDR1 is MNHEY and CDR2 is SVGAGI. The CDR3 loop spans 15 amino acids. DNA of the CDR3: TGTGCCAGCAGAGGATCCGGACGGGCTGATTCACCCCTCCACTTT. This translates into CASRGSGRADSPLHF.

The chain combines TRBV15 with TRBJ1-1; D is ambiguous. CDR3 length: 13 amino acids. Looked up from germline, CDR1 is LNHNV and CDR2 is YYDKDF (reference sequence). V dropped 0 bases and J dropped 6 bases, with 8 bases sitting between them. CDR3 in DNA: TGTGCCACCAGCAGAGAGAGAGTTTCTGAAGCTTTCTTT. Translating gives CATSRERVSEAFF.

The chain uses TRBV6-6 and TRBJ2-7; 7 bases match TRBD1. This CDR3 spans 15 amino acids. CDR1 is MNHNY, CDR2 SVGAGI, per germline (reference sequence). Germline trimming cut 10 bases from V and 1 base from J; bases unmatched to any gene: 13. The CDR3 nucleotides are TGTGCCACCAAACTATCCGGGACAGTTTCCTACGAGCAGTACTTC. Its translation is CATKLSGTVSYEQYF.

The chain has TRBV19 and TRBJ1-5; the match to TRBD1 covers 8 bases. Per germline, CDR1 LNHDA and CDR2 SQIVND (reference sequence). This CDR3 has 14 amino acids. V gave up 1 base and J gave up 7 bases; unmatched junction bases: 3. CDR3 DNA sequence: TGTGCCAGTAGTATAGGGGACAGGATCCAGCCCCAGCATTTT. Encoded protein: CASSIGDRIQPQHF.

The chain is built from TRBV5-6 and TRBJ2-3; 9 positions agree with TRBD2. V shed 1 base and J 0 bases; nucleotides not matched to a gene: 3. CDR1 is SGHDT, CDR2 YYEEEE, per germline. The CDR3 runs to 16 residues. The CDR3 DNA reads TGTGCCAGCAGCTTGCTAGCGGGGACTAGCACAGATACGCAGTATTTT. It yields the protein CASSLLAGTSTDTQYF.

This sequence joins TRBV6-1 and TRBJ2-7; no firm D call. CDR1 MNHNS and CDR2 SASEGT come from the germline V gene. The CDR3 has 10 residues. The CDR3 protein is CAWGTYEQYF. CDR3 coding DNA: TGTGCATGGGGTACCTACGAGCAGTACTTC.

This clone was found a few times. The chain has TRBV29-1 and TRBJ2-2, with 9 bases that match TRBD1. The CDR3 sequence is 13 residues long. Germline assignment: CDR1 SQVTM and CDR2 ANQGSEA. V dropped 6 bases and J dropped 5; count of bases not matched to a gene: 4. The DNA for the CDR3 is TGCAGCGTCAACAGGGGGCGGACCGGGGAGCTGTTTTTT. It codes for CSVNRGRTGELFF.

The rearrangement uses TRBV5-4 and TRBJ2-7, with TRBD2 matching 10 bases. The length of the CDR3 is 15 residues. Losses at the gene ends were 3 bases for V and 2 bases for J; bases not matched to a gene: 5. CDR1 is SGHNT and CDR2 is YYREEE in the germline V gene (reference sequence). The CDR3 DNA reads TGTGCCAGCAGCTACATAAGCGGGAGGGCCTACGAGCAGTACTTC. Protein product: CASSYISGRAYEQYF. Looking up the rest from reference TRBV5-4 and TRBJ2-7 gives the full variable domain: ETGVTQSPTHLIKTRGQQVTLRCSSQSGHNTVSWYQQALGQGPQFIFQYYREEENGRGNFPPRFSGLQFPNYSSELNVNALELDDSALYLCASSYISGRAYEQYFGPGTRLTVT.

This sequence joins TRBV18 and TRBJ2-2, with D tentatively TRBD2 (5 bases). The length of the CDR3 is 16 residues. V was clipped by 3 bases and J by 4 bases, with 15 bases between them. Germline CDR1 and CDR2: KGHSH and LQKENI. The CDR3 protein is CASSPAGPPGTGELFF. CDR3 sequence (DNA): TGTGCCAGCTCACCGGCGGGTCCCCCCGGCACCGGGGAGCTGTTTTTT.

A single count supports this clone. The genes are TRBV5-8 and TRBJ2-1; 15 nucleotides align to TRBD2. The J segment lost 0 bases and the V segment lost 4 bases, leaving 11 bases of the junction unmatched. Germline-derived CDR1 and CDR2 are SGHTS and YDEGEE. CDR3 length: 20 residues. For the CDR3, the DNA is TGTGCCAGCAGCCCAAACGGACTAGCGGGAGGGGGAAGCTCCTACAATGAGCAGTTCTTC. As protein: CASSPNGLAGGGSSYNEQFF.

CDR3: CASSTTPNTGELFF. The CDR3 nucleotides are TGCGCCAGCAGCACGACGCCGAACACCGGGGAGCTGTTTTTT. This rearrangement joins TRBV10-2 to TRBJ2-2, with D uncertain. Germline values: CDR1 WSHSY, CDR2 SAAADI. V lost 6 bases and J 0 bases, leaving 8 bases between the germline ends. The CDR3 has 14 amino acids.

This sequence joins TRBV5-4 and TRBJ2-5, with D perhaps matching TRBD1 or TRBD2 (5 bases each). The CDR3 covers 14 residues. Germline assignment: CDR1 SGHNT and CDR2 YYREEE (reference sequence). Trimming took off 4 bases at V and 1 base at J, with 11 bases between the two ends. CDR3 nucleotides: TGTGCCAGCAGCAAATCCGGGACCCAAGAGACCCAGTACTTC. Amino acids: CASSKSGTQETQYF.

The rearrangement links TRBV28 to TRBJ2-1, with D possibly matching TRBD2 (6 bases). CDR3 length: 15 residues. Germline V gene data show CDR1 as MDHEN and CDR2 as SYDVKM. The ends were cut back, 3 bases at V and 6 bases at J, with 15 bases in the middle. CDR3: CASSLPTGALNEQFF. For the CDR3, the DNA is TGTGCCAGCAGTTTGCCAACGGGAGCCCTCAATGAGCAGTTCTTC.

The J gene is TRBJ2-1, the V gene TRBV7-9, with 8 bases fitting TRBD1. In germline, CDR1 is SEHNR, CDR2 FQNEAQ (reference sequence). V dropped 1 base and J dropped 0; count of bases not matched to a gene: 2. The CDR3 loop spans 16 amino acids. The DNA of the CDR3 is TGTGCCAGCAGCTTAGGGACAGGGTTCTCCTACAATGAGCAGTTCTTC. It is translated as CASSLGTGFSYNEQFF.

This chain uses TRBV4-1 with TRBJ2-7; 11 nucleotides match TRBD2. The CDR3 sequence is 17 residues long. J lost 5 bases, V lost 4 bases, and 13 bases had no gene match. The germline gives CDR1 MGHRA, CDR2 YSYEKL. The CDR3 reads CASSRAGLAVLGNEQYF. CDR3 bases: TGCGCCAGCAGCCGAGCGGGACTAGCGGTCCTTGGGAACGAGCAGTACTTC.

V gene TRBV15 combines with J gene TRBJ2-5; D perhaps matches TRBD1 (5 bases). The CDR3 extends over 13 amino acids. Germline CDR1 and CDR2: LNHNV and YYDKDF (reference sequence). Trimming removed 6 bases from V and 2 bases from J, with 10 bases in between. CDR3 sequence reads: CATSWKGQETQYF. The CDR3 bases are TGTGCCACCAGTTGGAAGGGGCAAGAGACCCAGTACTTC.

V is TRBV7-8 and J is TRBJ1-2, with TRBD1 matching 8 bases. V shed 5 bases, J shed 13 bases, and the junction held 15 bases outside the gene matches. Germline V lookup: CDR1 SGHVS, CDR2 FQNEAQ. This CDR3 contains 14 residues. CDR3 loop: CASSIPGQESRGTF. The DNA of the CDR3 is TGTGCCAGCAGCATCCCGGGACAGGAAAGTAGGGGCACCTTC. Full variable domain (remainder filled in from reference TRBV7-8 and TRBJ1-2): GAGVSQSPRYKVAKRGQDVALRCDPISGHVSLFWYQQALGQGPEFLTYFQNEAQLDKSGLPSDRFFAERPEGSVSTLKIQRTQQEDSAVYLCASSIPGQESRGTFGSGTRLTVV.

This rearrangement joins TRBV19 to TRBJ1-5; 7 nucleotides match TRBD1. Germline CDR1 reads LNHDA; CDR2 reads SQIVND (reference sequence). The V and J ends lost 5 bases and 4 bases, in that order; junction bases with no gene match: 11. The CDR3 sequence is 16 residues long. The CDR3 spells CASSFDRDSLNQPQHF. The DNA of the CDR3 is TGTGCCAGTAGTTTCGACCGGGACAGCCTAAATCAGCCCCAGCATTTT. Using reference TRBV19 and TRBJ1-5 for the parts outside the CDR3, the full variable domain is DGGITQSPKYLFRKEGQNVTLSCEQNLNHDAMYWYRQDPGQGLRLIYYSQIVNDFQKGDIAEGYSVSREKKESFPLTVTSAQKNPTAFYLCASSFDRDSLNQPQHFGDGTRLSIL.

By share of the sample, this clone is medium-sized. J is TRBJ1-2 and V is TRBV6-1; D call uncertain. CDR3 length equals 13 residues. The germline gives CDR1 MNHNS, CDR2 SASEGT. With 8 bases removed from V and 6 bases from J, the gap between germline ends came to 16 bases. The CDR3 spells CASGFTMTDGYTF. CDR3 in DNA: TGTGCCAGCGGATTTACTATGACTGATGGCTACACCTTC.

The V call is TRBV30, the J call TRBJ1-1; D not resolved. Germline V CDR1 and CDR2: GTSNPN, SVGIG (reference sequence). The CDR3 contains 11 residues. V shed 3 bases and J shed 10 bases, with 12 bases lying between them. The DNA of the CDR3 is TGTGCCTGGAGCGCCCGAGTTGGAGCTTTCTTT. Translation gives CAWSARVGAFF.

The chain links TRBV6-1 to TRBJ2-7; D remains ambiguous. The germline gives CDR1 MNHNS, CDR2 SASEGT. The CDR3 extends over 15 amino acids. The V end lost 2 bases, the J end lost 7 bases, and 18 bases lay between the germline ends. CDR3 bases: TGTGCCAGCAGTGAAATATTACACCCCTTGGAGGAGCAGTACTTC. Its translation: CASSEILHPLEEQYF.

The chain employs TRBV2 and TRBJ2-5; 10 nucleotides match TRBD1. In germline, CDR1 is SNHLY, CDR2 FYNNEI. There are 14 residues in the CDR3. Unmatched junction bases numbered 7, after V lost 6 bases and J lost 6 bases. The CDR3 DNA is TGTGCCAGCAGCCACGACAGGGGGCGGAAGACCCAGTACTTC. This sequence encodes CASSHDRGRKTQYF.

The CDR3 DNA reads as TGTGCCAGCAGCTTAGATAGTCGCACCATATATTTT. Protein sequence: CASSLDSRTIYF. The V call is TRBV7-9, the J call TRBJ1-3; D is unclear. The CDR3 contains 12 residues. V was pared by 1 base and J by 9 bases, with 7 bases between. CDR1 and CDR2 from the germline V gene are SEHNR and FQNEAQ (reference sequence).

The chain joins TRBV7-3 to TRBJ2-5; 13 bases match TRBD2. The germline V gene has CDR1 SGHTA and CDR2 FQGTGA. V shed 5 bases, J shed 2 bases, and the junction held 8 bases outside the gene matches. The CDR3 is 17 amino acids. Written as DNA, the CDR3 is TGTGCCAGCAGCCCTCACAAACTAGCGGGAGGGCAAGAGACCCAGTACTTC. Its translation is CASSPHKLAGGQETQYF.

The chain joins TRBV27 to TRBJ2-7; D remains unclear. The germline gives CDR1 MNHEY, CDR2 SMNVEV (reference sequence). V dropped 6 bases and J dropped 6 bases, with 18 bases sitting between them. The CDR3 contains 14 residues. The CDR3 loop reads CASSPLGPRSEQYF. For the CDR3, the DNA is TGTGCCAGCAGCCCTCTAGGGCCCAGGAGCGAGCAGTACTTC.

The chain links TRBV10-1 to TRBJ2-1, with TRBD2 identical over 8 bases. The CDR3 runs 15 residues. After removal of 8 bases from V and 5 bases from J, the junction contained 11 bases not matched to a gene. Germline V gene lookup returns CDR1 WNHNN and CDR2 SYGVQD (reference sequence). DNA for the CDR3: TGCGCCAGCTCCTTGGAGACTAGCGTTAACAATGAGCAGTTCTTC. Translated, it gives CASSLETSVNNEQFF.

The chain combines TRBV5-1 with TRBJ1-1; no firm D call. Germline CDR1 is SGHRS and CDR2 is YFSETQ. The CDR3 runs 15 residues. Trimming removed 3 bases from V and 7 bases from J, with 19 bases in between. This chain's CDR3 is CASSWTGSLPFEAFF. The CDR3 bases are TGCGCCAGCAGCTGGACTGGGAGTCTCCCCTTTGAAGCTTTCTTT.

The chain recombines TRBV2 with TRBJ1-4; D not resolved. The V gene's germline CDR1 is SNHLY and CDR2 FYNNEI. This CDR3 region has 13 residues. The germline V and J ends were trimmed by 8 bases and 5 bases, with 12 bases remaining between them. This chain's CDR3 is CASGYRWNEKLFF. The CDR3 DNA sequence: TGTGCCAGCGGGTACAGATGGAATGAAAAACTGTTTTTT.